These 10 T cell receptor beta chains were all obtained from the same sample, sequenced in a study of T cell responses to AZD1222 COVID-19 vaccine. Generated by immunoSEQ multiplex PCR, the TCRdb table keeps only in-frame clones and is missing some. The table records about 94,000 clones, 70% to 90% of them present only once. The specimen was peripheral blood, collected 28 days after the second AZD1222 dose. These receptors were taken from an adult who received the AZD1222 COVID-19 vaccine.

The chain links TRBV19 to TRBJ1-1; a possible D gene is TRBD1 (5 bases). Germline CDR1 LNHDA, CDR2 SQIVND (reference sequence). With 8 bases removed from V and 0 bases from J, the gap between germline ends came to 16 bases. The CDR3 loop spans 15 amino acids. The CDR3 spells CASGGPGPMNTEAFF. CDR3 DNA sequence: TGTGCCAGTGGGGGACCCGGACCGATGAACACTGAAGCTTTCTTT.

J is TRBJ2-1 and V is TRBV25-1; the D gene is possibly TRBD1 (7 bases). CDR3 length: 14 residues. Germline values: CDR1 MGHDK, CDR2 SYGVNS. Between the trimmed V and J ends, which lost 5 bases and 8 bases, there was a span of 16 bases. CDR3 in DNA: TGTGCCAGCAGTAGGGGGCGGGAACTGGATGAGCAGTTCTTC. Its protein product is CASSRGRELDEQFF. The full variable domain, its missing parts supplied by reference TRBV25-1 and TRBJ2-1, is EADIYQTPRYLVIGTGKKITLECSQTMGHDKMYWYQQDPGMELHLIHYSYGVNSTEKGDLSSESTVSRIRTEHFPLTLESARPSHTSQYLCASSRGRELDEQFFGPGTRLTVL.

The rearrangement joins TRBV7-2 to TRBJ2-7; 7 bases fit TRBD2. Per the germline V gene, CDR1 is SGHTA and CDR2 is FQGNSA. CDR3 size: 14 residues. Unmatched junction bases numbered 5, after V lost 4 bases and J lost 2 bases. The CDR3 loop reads CASSSSGVPYEQYF. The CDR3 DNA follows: TGTGCCAGCAGCTCTAGCGGAGTACCCTACGAGCAGTACTTC.

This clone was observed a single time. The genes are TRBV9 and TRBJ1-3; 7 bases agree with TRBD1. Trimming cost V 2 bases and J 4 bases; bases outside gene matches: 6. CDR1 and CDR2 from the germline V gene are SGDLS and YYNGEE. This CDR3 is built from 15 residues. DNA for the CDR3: TGTGCCAGCAGCGTGGCCGGGACAGAAGGAAACACCATATATTTT. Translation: CASSVAGTEGNTIYF. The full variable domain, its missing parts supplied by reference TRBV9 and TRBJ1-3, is DSGVTQTPKHLITATGQRVTLRCSPRSGDLSVYWYQQSLDQGLQFLIQYYNGEERAKGNILERFSAQQFPDLHSELNLSSLELGDSALYFCASSVAGTEGNTIYFGEGSWLTVV.

CDR3: CASTQSGTGGGGNTIYF. CDR3 nucleotide sequence: TGTGCCAGTACCCAATCTGGGACAGGGGGAGGTGGAAACACCATATATTTT. The V and J genes are TRBV19 and TRBJ1-3, with TRBD1 identical over 11 bases. In germline, CDR1 is LNHDA, CDR2 SQIVND (reference sequence). The V and J ends lost 7 bases and 3 bases, in that order; junction bases with no gene match: 11. The CDR3 contains 17 residues.

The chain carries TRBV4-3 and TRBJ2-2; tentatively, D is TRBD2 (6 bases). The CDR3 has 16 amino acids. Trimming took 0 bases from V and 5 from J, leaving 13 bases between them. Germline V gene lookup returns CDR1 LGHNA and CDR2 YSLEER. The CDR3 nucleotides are TGCGCCAGCAGCCAAGATCTGGGGGGTGGTACCGGGGAGCTGTTTTTT. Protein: CASSQDLGGGTGELFF.

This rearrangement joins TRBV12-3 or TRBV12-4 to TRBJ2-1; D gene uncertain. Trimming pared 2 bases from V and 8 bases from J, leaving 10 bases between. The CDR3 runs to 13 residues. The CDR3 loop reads CASSLPPGYEQFF. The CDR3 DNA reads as TGTGCCAGCAGTTTACCGCCGGGCTATGAGCAGTTCTTC.

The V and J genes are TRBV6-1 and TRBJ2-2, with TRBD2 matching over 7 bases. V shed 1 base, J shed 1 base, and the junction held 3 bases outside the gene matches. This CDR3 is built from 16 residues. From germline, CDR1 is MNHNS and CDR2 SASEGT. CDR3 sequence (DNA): TGTGCCAGCAGTGAAGGGCTAGCGGAGAACACCGGGGAGCTGTTTTTT. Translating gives CASSEGLAENTGELFF.

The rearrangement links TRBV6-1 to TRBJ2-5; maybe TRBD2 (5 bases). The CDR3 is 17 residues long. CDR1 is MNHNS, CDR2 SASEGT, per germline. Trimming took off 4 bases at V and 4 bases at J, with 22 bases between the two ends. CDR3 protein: CASSGVVQPGKLETQYF. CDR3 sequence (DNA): TGTGCCAGCAGTGGTGTCGTCCAGCCCGGGAAATTAGAGACCCAGTACTTC.

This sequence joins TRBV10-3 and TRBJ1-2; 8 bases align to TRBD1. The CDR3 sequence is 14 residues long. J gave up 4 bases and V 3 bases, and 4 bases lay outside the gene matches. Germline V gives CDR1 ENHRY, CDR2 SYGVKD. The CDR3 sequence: CAISDSGTGYGYTF. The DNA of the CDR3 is TGTGCCATCAGTGATTCCGGGACAGGCTATGGCTACACCTTC.